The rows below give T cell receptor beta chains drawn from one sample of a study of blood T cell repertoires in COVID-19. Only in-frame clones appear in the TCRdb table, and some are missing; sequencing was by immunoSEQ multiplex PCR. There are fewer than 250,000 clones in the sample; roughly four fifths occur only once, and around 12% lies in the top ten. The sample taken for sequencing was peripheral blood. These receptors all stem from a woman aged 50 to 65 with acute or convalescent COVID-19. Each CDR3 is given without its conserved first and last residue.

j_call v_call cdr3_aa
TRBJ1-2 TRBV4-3 ASSQESGGNYGYT
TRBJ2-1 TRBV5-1 ASSLQGFNEQF
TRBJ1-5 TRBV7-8 ASSLASRNQPQH
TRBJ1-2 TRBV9 ASSVQGADYGYT
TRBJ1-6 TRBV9 ASSGRQGTNSPLH
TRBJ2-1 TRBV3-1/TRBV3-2 ASSQTSGSLFGQF
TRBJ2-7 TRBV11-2 ASSFTGSNDEQY
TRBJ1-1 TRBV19 ASSPQGGDTEAF
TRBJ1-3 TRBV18 ASSKGQGSSGNTIY
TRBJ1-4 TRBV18 ASSPGQGGVEKLF
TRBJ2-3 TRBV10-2 ASRVGQGLSTDTQY
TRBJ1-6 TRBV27 ASSFLPGSVNNSPLH
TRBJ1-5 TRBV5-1 ASSLEPGSGNQPQH
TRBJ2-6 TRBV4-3 ASSHSGQGASGANVLT
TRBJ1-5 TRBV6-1 ASSETLKRGGRANQPQH
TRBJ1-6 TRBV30 AWSGGGGNSPLH
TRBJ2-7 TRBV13 ASSRSSYEQY
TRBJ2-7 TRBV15 ATSRLFQGTYEQY
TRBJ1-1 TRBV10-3 AISVLAGQGLVEAF
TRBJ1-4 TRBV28 ASSLTGLSEKLF